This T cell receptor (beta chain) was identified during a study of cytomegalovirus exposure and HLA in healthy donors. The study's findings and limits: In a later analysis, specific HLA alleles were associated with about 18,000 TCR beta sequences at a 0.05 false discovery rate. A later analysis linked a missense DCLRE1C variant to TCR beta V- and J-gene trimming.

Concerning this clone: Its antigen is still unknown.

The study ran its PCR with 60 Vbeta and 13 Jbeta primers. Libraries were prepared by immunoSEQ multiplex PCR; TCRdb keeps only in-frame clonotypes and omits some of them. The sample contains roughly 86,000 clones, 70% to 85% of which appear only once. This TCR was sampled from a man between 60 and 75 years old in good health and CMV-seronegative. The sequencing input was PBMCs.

CDR3 in amino acids: CAIRTGTSVDTGELFF. The CDR3 region has the DNA TGTGCCATCAGGACTGGGACTAGCGTTGACACCGGGGAGCTGTTTTTT. V and J are TRBV10-3 and TRBJ2-2, with 10 bases that match TRBD2. The CDR3 totals 16 residues. J was trimmed by 3 bases and V by 6 bases; bases with no gene match: 7. CDR1 ENHRY and CDR2 SYGVKD come from the germline V gene.